One sample yielded the 32 T cell receptor beta chains listed below, sequenced in a study of CD8 T cells in Susac syndrome. When the RNA was reverse transcribed, random hexamers were used with an input of about 0.5 to 1 ug. TCRdb re-derived calls from the immunoSEQ multiplex PCR reads in MiXCR, one entry per CDR3 protein. The repertoire holds 95,000 to 150,000 distinct CDR3 sequences, with over 85% as singletons. The sequencing input was CD4+ T cells from PBMCs. The receptors were gathered from a human donor in good health.

The chain uses TRBV7-9 and TRBJ2-7; 10 nucleotides line up with TRBD2. J was trimmed by 4 bases and V by 7 bases; bases with no gene match: 10. The CDR3 contains 15 residues. CDR1 and CDR2 from the germline V gene are SEHNR and FQNEAQ (reference sequence). The CDR3: CASIQWTSGEYEQYF. CDR3 DNA sequence: TGTGCCAGCATCCAATGGACTAGCGGAGAATACGAGCAGTACTTC.

This chain connects TRBV7-2 to TRBJ2-7; 13 bases align to TRBD2. The ends lost 4 bases at V and 1 base at J; junction bases unmatched: 1. The germline CDR1 and CDR2 sequences are SGHTA and FQGNSA. The CDR3 runs to 15 residues. This CDR3 reads CASSWTSGSSYEQYF. CDR3 in DNA: TGTGCCAGCAGCTGGACTAGCGGGAGTTCCTACGAGCAGTACTTC.

The J gene is TRBJ2-7, the V gene TRBV12-3 or TRBV12-4; TRBD1 matches 7 bases. The CDR3 has 13 residues. Trimming cost V 7 bases and J 6 bases; bases outside gene matches: 9. The CDR3 protein is CASTLGQPAEQYF. The CDR3 region has the DNA TGTGCCAGCACCTTGGGACAGCCTGCCGAGCAGTACTTC.

V gene TRBV30 combines with J gene TRBJ2-1; D may be TRBD2 (6 bases). Trimming left V 2 bases short and J 0 bases short, with 11 bases between. Germline values: CDR1 GTSNPN, CDR2 SVGIG (reference sequence). The CDR3 loop spans 15 amino acids. CDR3 loop: CAWSRDWRSYNEQFF. The DNA of the CDR3 is TGTGCCTGGAGTCGGGACTGGCGCTCCTACAATGAGCAGTTCTTC. Combining the CDR3 with reference TRBV30 and TRBJ2-1 gives the whole variable domain SQTIHQWPATLVQPVGSPLSLECTVEGTSNPNLYWYRQAAGRGLQLLFYSVGIGQISSEVPQNLSASRPQDRQFILSSKKLLLSDSGFYLCAWSRDWRSYNEQFFGPGTRLTVL.

In nucleotides, the CDR3 is TGTGCCAGCAGCTTAACCGGGACAGGCGGGAATGAGCAGTTCTTC. It codes for CASSLTGTGGNEQFF. The chain is built from TRBV7-2 and TRBJ2-1; TRBD1 matches 8 bases. With V trimmed by 2 bases and J by 7 bases, 7 bases remained unmatched. The CDR3 has 15 residues. Germline V gene sequence: CDR1 SGHTA, CDR2 FQGNSA.

The rearrangement joins TRBV12-3 or TRBV12-4 to TRBJ1-1; D is ambiguous. This CDR3 is built from 14 residues. V was pared by 2 bases and J by 0 bases, with 7 bases between. The DNA for the CDR3 is TGTGCCAGCAGTTTACGGACTATGAACACTGAAGCTTTCTTT. It encodes CASSLRTMNTEAFF.

The chain is built from TRBV5-1 and TRBJ2-5; D unresolved. The CDR3 has 13 amino acids. The germline V and J ends were trimmed by 0 bases and 0 bases, with 3 bases remaining between them. Germline V gives CDR1 SGHRS, CDR2 YFSETQ. CDR3 in amino acids: CASSLGNQETQYF. The CDR3 DNA sequence: TGCGCCAGCAGCTTGGGAAACCAAGAGACCCAGTACTTC.

Here the CDR3 reads CASSQTGQVGNEQFF. The CDR3 coding sequence is TGCGCCAGCAGCCAGACCGGACAGGTTGGTAATGAGCAGTTCTTC. The genes are TRBV5-1 and TRBJ2-1, with 7 bases identical to TRBD1. The CDR3 extends over 15 amino acids. The V segment lost 4 bases and the J segment 7 bases; nucleotides outside the gene matches: 11. Looked up from germline, CDR1 is SGHRS and CDR2 is YFSETQ.

The rearrangement links TRBV13 to TRBJ1-2; D remains unclear. Germline CDR1 and CDR2: PRHDT and FYEKMQ (reference sequence). CDR3 length: 12 residues. The germline V and J ends were trimmed by 2 bases and 4 bases, with 5 bases remaining between them. CDR3 amino acids: CASSLRAYGYTF. The CDR3 coding sequence is TGTGCCAGCAGCTTACGGGCCTATGGCTACACCTTC.

The V gene is TRBV20-1, the J gene TRBJ2-3, with TRBD2 identical over 12 bases. Unmatched junction bases numbered 12, after V lost 3 bases and J lost 8 bases. CDR1 is DFQATT, CDR2 SNEGSKA, per germline (reference sequence). The CDR3 has 16 residues. The DNA of the CDR3 is TGCAGTGCTAGGGCCACTAGCGGGAGGAGAACGGGTACGCAGTATTTT. Its protein is CSARATSGRRTGTQYF.

CDR3 in amino acids: CATRQPLAGTYNEQFF. The CDR3 nucleotides read TGTGCCACCAGGCAACCTCTAGCGGGGACCTACAATGAGCAGTTCTTC. J is TRBJ2-1 and V is TRBV15; 9 bases are a match to TRBD2. CDR3 length: 16 residues. The V gene end was trimmed by 6 bases and the J gene end by 2 bases; junction bases not matched to a gene: 8. Germline CDR1 LNHNV, CDR2 YYDKDF (reference sequence).

This chain links TRBV5-1 with TRBJ2-7; 8 nucleotides line up with TRBD2. CDR3 length: 15 amino acids. Unmatched junction bases numbered 9, after V lost 1 base and J lost 6 bases. Germline CDR1 is SGHRS and CDR2 is YFSETQ. CDR3 DNA: TGCGCCAGCAGCTTGCATGCCGGGACTAGGCCCGAGCAGTACTTC. Protein product: CASSLHAGTRPEQYF.

This chain joins TRBV7-2 and TRBJ2-7; perhaps TRBD1 as D (6 bases). V was shortened by 6 bases and J by 4 bases, with 19 bases between the two germline ends. Looked up from germline, CDR1 is SGHTA and CDR2 is FQGNSA. The CDR3 has 15 amino acids. For the CDR3, the DNA is TGTGCCAGCAGGTCTGCAGGGGCGGGTTTTTACGAGCAGTACTTC. Amino acids: CASRSAGAGFYEQYF.

V is TRBV20-1 and J is TRBJ1-5; D is perhaps TRBD1 (5 bases). Germline V gene sequence: CDR1 DFQATT, CDR2 SNEGSKA (reference sequence). The V and J ends lost 3 bases and 3 bases respectively, with 12 bases between them. This CDR3 has 14 amino acids. This chain's CDR3 is CSARGGSYNQPQHF. Here the CDR3 DNA reads TGCAGTGCTAGGGGGGGGAGTTACAATCAGCCCCAGCATTTT.

The CDR3 reads CATQSSGNTIYF. CDR3 sequence (DNA): TGTGCCACCCAGAGCTCTGGAAACACCATATATTTT. The chain uses TRBV11-2 and TRBJ1-3; no clear D gene. CDR3 size: 12 residues. CDR1 and CDR2 from the germline V gene are SGHAT and FQNNGV. V lost 10 bases to trimming and J lost 0 bases, with 7 bases between them.

The chain links TRBV3-1 to TRBJ1-3; D gene unclear. The V gene lost 2 bases and the J gene lost 6 bases, with 8 bases spanning the gap. CDR3 length: 13 amino acids. Germline V CDR1 and CDR2: LGHDT, YNNKEL (reference sequence). This CDR3 is CASSQQAANTIYF. CDR3 DNA sequence: TGTGCCAGCAGCCAACAGGCGGCAAACACCATATATTTT.

This clonotype was recorded a few times. The chain uses TRBV5-1 and TRBJ1-1, with a tentative D call TRBD1 (6 bases). CDR1 is SGHRS, CDR2 YFSETQ, per germline. The CDR3 sequence is 14 residues long. Trimming left V 2 bases short and J 3 bases short, with 11 bases between. CDR3 sequence (DNA): TGCGCCAGCAGCTTCAGGGGACCGGACACTGAAGCTTTCTTT. Residues: CASSFRGPDTEAFF. Using reference TRBV5-1 and TRBJ1-1 for the parts outside the CDR3, the full variable domain is KAGVTQTPRYLIKTRGQQVTLSCSPISGHRSVSWYQQTPGQGLQFLFEYFSETQRNKGNFPGRFSGRQFSNSRSEMNVSTLELGDSALYLCASSFRGPDTEAFFGQGTRLTVV.

The rearrangement uses TRBV29-1 and TRBJ2-7; 7 bases align to TRBD1. This CDR3 spans 18 amino acids. V shed 1 base, J shed 3 bases, and the junction held 18 bases outside the gene matches. CDR1 is SQVTM, CDR2 ANQGSEA, per germline. The DNA of the CDR3 is TGCAGCGTTGAAGCTAAAACCCTAACCGGGACAGAGGACTACGAGCAGTACTTC. Its translation is CSVEAKTLTGTEDYEQYF.

The chain combines TRBV5-1 with TRBJ2-3; TRBD2 matches 10 bases. This CDR3 is built from 15 residues. V shed 7 bases, J shed 2 bases, and the junction held 7 bases outside the gene matches. The germline gives CDR1 SGHRS, CDR2 YFSETQ. The CDR3 is CASLRTSGLTDTQYF. Written as DNA, the CDR3 is TGCGCCAGCCTTCGGACTAGCGGCCTCACAGATACGCAGTATTTT.

The V and J genes are TRBV6-5 and TRBJ1-2; tentative D call: TRBD1 (5 bases). The CDR3 has 12 amino acids. V was pared by 2 bases and J by 8 bases, with 9 bases between. Per germline, CDR1 MNHEY and CDR2 SVGAGI. The CDR3 DNA reads as TGTGCCAGCAGTTACGGGGGAAGCGGCTACACCTTC. Its translation is CASSYGGSGYTF.

V gene TRBV4-1 combines with J gene TRBJ2-5; D is unresolved. Trimming pared 3 bases from V and 7 bases from J, leaving 24 bases between. There are 17 residues in the CDR3. The germline gives CDR1 MGHRA, CDR2 YSYEKL. DNA of the CDR3: TGCGCCAGCAGCCATAAGGACGAAGAGAGTACAAGAAGGACCCAGTACTTC. This translates into CASSHKDEESTRRTQYF.

The J gene is TRBJ1-5, the V gene TRBV2; D gene unclear. The germline CDR1 and CDR2 sequences are SNHLY and FYNNEI. Trimming stripped 8 bases from V and 5 bases from J, with 16 bases between. The CDR3 is 14 amino acids. CDR3: CASREGVWDQPQHF. The DNA of the CDR3 is TGTGCCAGCCGAGAGGGTGTTTGGGATCAGCCCCAGCATTTT. Drawing the rest from reference TRBV2 and TRBJ1-5, the complete variable domain is EPEVTQTPSHQVTQMGQEVILRCVPISNHLYFYWYRQILGQKVEFLVSFYNNEISEKSEIFDDQFSVERPDGSNFTLKIRSTKLEDSAMYFCASREGVWDQPQHFGDGTRLSIL.

The chain carries TRBV18 and TRBJ1-4, with TRBD1 identical over 7 bases. CDR1 is KGHSH, CDR2 LQKENI, per germline. The length of the CDR3 is 16 residues. Unmatched junction bases numbered 5, after V lost 3 bases and J lost 1 base. The CDR3 loop reads CASSPRQGGTNEKLFF. CDR3 bases: TGTGCCAGCTCACCCAGACAGGGTGGAACTAATGAAAAACTGTTTTTT.

The chain employs TRBV4-2 and TRBJ2-7; 9 bases map to TRBD2. Germline CDR1 and CDR2: LGHNA and YNFKEQ. Trimming at V came to 0 bases and at J to 6 bases, leaving 6 bases not matched to a gene. This CDR3 comprises 15 residues. CDR3 loop: CASSQDGGTSSEQYF. The CDR3 DNA sequence: TGTGCCAGCAGCCAAGATGGGGGGACTAGCTCCGAGCAGTACTTC.

This clonotype has just a few counts. The junction differs from germline at one of its ends, possibly a read error. This sequence joins TRBV18 and TRBJ1-1; D is uncertain. Per the germline V gene, CDR1 is KGHSH and CDR2 is LQKENI. This CDR3 spans 13 amino acids. The CDR3 reads CASSPQQNTEAFF. CDR3 bases: TGTGCCAGCTCGCCACAGCAGAACACTGAAGCTTTCTTT.

The chain joins TRBV6-4 to TRBJ2-4; 9 nucleotides agree with TRBD1. The V gene's germline CDR1 is MRHNA and CDR2 SNTAGT. V trimming: 5 bases; J trimming: 0 bases; junction bases outside the gene matches: 8. CDR3 length: 17 residues. DNA of the CDR3: TGTGCCAGCAGTACTGACAGGGGGATATTAGCCAAAAACATTCAGTACTTC. It codes for CASSTDRGILAKNIQYF.

This chain joins TRBV15 and TRBJ2-4; D may be TRBD1 or TRBD2 (5 bases each). The CDR3 loop spans 19 amino acids. Germline lookup yields CDR1 LNHNV and CDR2 YYDKDF (reference sequence). The V end was cut by 3 bases, the J end by 0 bases, with 21 bases between. CDR3 sequence (DNA): TGTGCCACCAGCAGTGACCGGGGCGGAGGAACGCTAGCCAAAAACATTCAGTACTTC. Translation: CATSSDRGGGTLAKNIQYF.

V is TRBV9 and J is TRBJ1-2; D unclear. Trimming took off 0 bases at V and 0 bases at J, with 9 bases between the two ends. In germline, CDR1 is SGDLS, CDR2 YYNGEE. The CDR3 spans 15 residues. CDR3 DNA: TGTGCCAGCAGCGTAGGAGTACCTTCTAACTATGGCTACACCTTC. Protein: CASSVGVPSNYGYTF. Variable domain in full (rest from reference TRBV9 and TRBJ1-2): DSGVTQTPKHLITATGQRVTLRCSPRSGDLSVYWYQQSLDQGLQFLIQYYNGEERAKGNILERFSAQQFPDLHSELNLSSLELGDSALYFCASSVGVPSNYGYTFGSGTRLTVV.

This clonotype has a single count. The V call is TRBV7-6, the J call TRBJ2-5, with TRBD2 identical over 9 bases. Germline values: CDR1 SGHVS, CDR2 FNYEAQ. The CDR3 runs to 14 residues. Trimming cost V 2 bases and J 5 bases; bases outside gene matches: 3. The CDR3: CASSLRAGGETQYF. DNA of the CDR3: TGTGCCAGCAGCTTAAGGGCGGGAGGGGAGACCCAGTACTTC.

The genes are TRBV2 and TRBJ2-7; the D gene could be TRBD1 or TRBD2 (5 bases each). Trimming took 7 bases from V and 6 from J, leaving 25 bases between them. The germline CDR1 and CDR2 sequences are SNHLY and FYNNEI. This CDR3 is built from 16 residues. The CDR3 region is CASNGALPGPRREQYF. DNA of the CDR3: TGTGCCAGCAACGGGGCCCTACCGGGACCCAGACGCGAGCAGTACTTC.

J is TRBJ2-4 and V is TRBV2; no firm D call. Germline lookup yields CDR1 SNHLY and CDR2 FYNNEI. V lost 1 base to trimming and J lost 0 bases, with 7 bases between them. The CDR3 is made up of 15 amino acids. The chain's CDR3 is CASSEEALAKNIQYF. The CDR3 DNA follows: TGTGCCAGCAGTGAAGAGGCCCTAGCCAAAAACATTCAGTACTTC.

The chain is built from TRBV15 and TRBJ2-1; D is undetermined. Germline CDR1 LNHNV, CDR2 YYDKDF (reference sequence). This CDR3 is built from 14 residues. Trimming took off 0 bases at V and 9 bases at J, with 12 bases between the two ends. The CDR3 spells CATSRDWADGEQFF. CDR3 nucleotide sequence: TGTGCCACCAGCAGAGATTGGGCTGACGGTGAGCAGTTCTTC.